Shown below are 22 T cell receptor beta chains from a single sample sequenced in a study of shared clonotypes between healthy human individuals. The protocol was immunoSEQ multiplex PCR, while the TCRdb copy is restricted to in-frame clones and leaves out a portion. The sample shows millions of clones, 85% to 95% of them seen only once. Sequencing input: naive CD4+ T cells from PBMCs. Sample subset: CD45RA+ positively selected. All receptors derive from a young man in good health. Some clones in this sample may be carry-over from other donors' samples.

About this clone: Distinct nucleotide sequences in the sample also encode this CDR3. V gene TRBV28 combines with J gene TRBJ2-1; no clear D gene. CDR3 size: 12 residues. Trimming took 6 bases from V and 5 from J, leaving 8 bases between them. The germline gives CDR1 MDHEN, CDR2 SYDVKM. CDR3 region: CASSLLHNEQFF. In DNA, the CDR3 is TGTGCCAGCAGCCTACTGCACAATGAGCAGTTCTTC.

The chain links TRBV19 to TRBJ1-2; TRBD1 is a possible D gene (6 bases). This CDR3 has 13 amino acids. V shed 5 bases and J shed 6 bases, with 13 bases lying between them. Germline-derived CDR1 and CDR2 are LNHDA and SQIVND (reference sequence). In nucleotides, the CDR3 is TGTGCCAGTAGTGTGACAGGTCCCGATGGCTACACCTTC. Translating gives CASSVTGPDGYTF.

The chain couples TRBV4-1 to TRBJ2-2; 9 positions agree with TRBD2. This CDR3 is 17 amino acids long. Per the germline V gene, CDR1 is MGHRA and CDR2 is YSYEKL. The trim removed 4 bases at V and 1 base at J, leaving 7 bases unmatched. For the CDR3, the DNA is TGCGCCAGCAGCCGCGTGCTAGCGGGACTGAACACCGGGGAGCTGTTTTTT. Its translation is CASSRVLAGLNTGELFF.

To note about this clone: Other DNA variants within this sample encode the same CDR3. The rearrangement joins TRBV28 to TRBJ2-7; D ambiguous. CDR1 is MDHEN and CDR2 is SYDVKM in the germline V gene. V was cut by 6 bases and J by 2 bases, with 11 bases left in between. CDR3 size: 13 residues. The CDR3 DNA is TGTGCCAGCAGCAGTCCAGTACCCTACGAGCAGTACTTC. As protein: CASSSPVPYEQYF.

The rearrangement joins TRBV7-2 to TRBJ2-7; unclear D gene. Germline assignment: CDR1 SGHTA and CDR2 FQGNSA. This CDR3 region has 16 residues. Trimming pared 2 bases from V and 2 bases from J, leaving 16 bases between. The CDR3 DNA reads TGTGCCAGCAGCTTAAGGTTTGGAGATTATACCTACGAGCAGTACTTC. It translates to CASSLRFGDYTYEQYF.

This rearrangement joins TRBV6-5 to TRBJ2-3; D ambiguous. Deletions cut 7 bases from V and 1 base from J, with 15 bases between. The CDR3 contains 15 residues. Germline values: CDR1 MNHEY, CDR2 SVGAGI. The CDR3: CASTSPAWGTDTQYF. The CDR3 bases are TGTGCCAGCACCTCGCCGGCTTGGGGCACAGATACGCAGTATTTT.

J is TRBJ1-5 and V is TRBV7-2; D is unclear. The germline CDR1 and CDR2 sequences are SGHTA and FQGNSA. The CDR3 extends over 12 amino acids. V dropped 4 bases and J dropped 7 bases, with 8 bases sitting between them. As DNA, the CDR3 is TGTGCCAGCAGCTCCAGTTCCCAGCCCCAGCATTTT. It translates to CASSSSSQPQHF.

This chain uses TRBV2 with TRBJ2-6, with 9 bases that match TRBD2. The CDR3 is 20 amino acids. From germline, CDR1 is SNHLY and CDR2 FYNNEI. V shed 4 bases and J 4 bases; nucleotides not matched to a gene: 17. This CDR3 reads CASSGSSGKGGRTGANVLTF. The CDR3 nucleotides read TGTGCCAGCAGTGGTTCTAGCGGGAAGGGAGGTCGTACCGGGGCCAACGTCCTGACTTTC.

To note about this clone: The sample carries other DNA sequences with the same CDR3. The gene calls are TRBV7-2 and TRBJ2-7; TRBD2 matches at 8 bases. The germline V gene has CDR1 SGHTA and CDR2 FQGNSA. The J segment lost 1 base and the V segment lost 4 bases, leaving 3 bases of the junction unmatched. This CDR3 comprises 14 residues. The CDR3 is CASSSTSGSYEQYF. Written as DNA, the CDR3 is TGTGCCAGCAGCTCCACTAGCGGTTCCTACGAGCAGTACTTC.

The chain recombines TRBV7-9 with TRBJ2-2, with 13 positions matching TRBD2. Germline CDR1 SEHNR, CDR2 FQNEAQ (reference sequence). CDR3 size: 18 residues. V lost 5 bases and J lost 5; bases outside the gene matches: 11. CDR3 protein: CASSIKAGLAGLTGELFF. The DNA of the CDR3 is TGTGCCAGCAGCATCAAGGCGGGACTAGCGGGACTTACCGGGGAGCTGTTTTTT.

This chain uses TRBV29-1 with TRBJ2-5; D not certain. Germline-derived CDR1 and CDR2 are SQVTM and ANQGSEA. V was clipped by 7 bases and J by 7 bases, with 19 bases between them. The CDR3 extends over 13 amino acids. CDR3 nucleotide sequence: TGCAGCGAAACCTCGGACGTACCTCGGACCCAGTACTTC. Residues: CSETSDVPRTQYF.

The chain combines TRBV30 with TRBJ1-5; 9 bases fit TRBD1. Germline assignment: CDR1 GTSNPN and CDR2 SVGIG (reference sequence). V shed 3 bases and J 6 bases; nucleotides not matched to a gene: 12. This CDR3 has 16 amino acids. The CDR3 region is CAWRTPRDRESQPQHF. CDR3 bases: TGTGCCTGGAGAACCCCCCGGGACAGGGAAAGTCAGCCCCAGCATTTT. The full variable domain, completed using reference TRBV30 and TRBJ1-5, is SQTIHQWPATLVQPVGSPLSLECTVEGTSNPNLYWYRQAAGRGLQLLFYSVGIGQISSEVPQNLSASRPQDRQFILSSKKLLLSDSGFYLCAWRTPRDRESQPQHFGDGTRLSIL.

The chain carries TRBV7-3 and TRBJ2-7; D is uncertain. The V end was cut by 5 bases, the J end by 1 base, with 12 bases between. CDR1 and CDR2 (germline): SGHTA, FQGTGA. CDR3 length equals 14 residues. CDR3 sequence (DNA): TGTGCCAGCAGCCCACAGACTGGTTCCTACGAGCAGTACTTC. Protein product: CASSPQTGSYEQYF.

The V and J genes are TRBV11-2 and TRBJ2-1; 10 nucleotides align to TRBD2. Germline V lookup: CDR1 SGHAT, CDR2 FQNNGV. V was pared by 0 bases and J by 7 bases, with 6 bases of the junction left unmatched. This CDR3 spans 16 amino acids. CDR3 coding DNA: TGTGCCAGCAGCTTAGAGGCTAGCGGGAGTTTTAATGAGCAGTTCTTC. Translating it yields CASSLEASGSFNEQFF.

V gene TRBV5-1 combines with J gene TRBJ2-2; TRBD2 agrees at 8 bases. Germline V gives CDR1 SGHRS, CDR2 YFSETQ. V shed 2 bases, J shed 4 bases, and the junction held 7 bases outside the gene matches. CDR3 length: 16 amino acids. The chain's CDR3 is CASSFFGTSSTGELFF. The CDR3 DNA reads as TGCGCCAGCAGCTTCTTCGGGACTAGTAGCACCGGGGAGCTGTTTTTT. The full variable domain, in which reference TRBV5-1 and TRBJ2-2 provide the parts outside the CDR3, is KAGVTQTPRYLIKTRGQQVTLSCSPISGHRSVSWYQQTPGQGLQFLFEYFSETQRNKGNFPGRFSGRQFSNSRSEMNVSTLELGDSALYLCASSFFGTSSTGELFFGEGSRLTVL.

V is TRBV28 and J is TRBJ2-1; 10 bases line up with TRBD2. V lost 7 bases to trimming and J lost 3 bases; unmatched junction nucleotides: 9. CDR1 MDHEN and CDR2 SYDVKM come from the germline V gene. The CDR3 covers 16 residues. The CDR3 sequence: CASTESSGRNYNEQFF. The CDR3 DNA reads TGTGCCAGCACCGAAAGTAGCGGGAGGAACTACAATGAGCAGTTCTTC. The full variable domain, rest sourced from reference TRBV28 and TRBJ2-1, is DVKVTQSSRYLVKRTGEKVFLECVQDMDHENMFWYRQDPGLGLRLIYFSYDVKMKEKGDIPEGYSVSREKKERFSLILESASTNQTSMYLCASTESSGRNYNEQFFGPGTRLTVL.

J is TRBJ2-1 and V is TRBV15, with a tentative D call TRBD2 (5 bases). CDR3 length equals 15 residues. CDR1 and CDR2 (germline): LNHNV, YYDKDF (reference sequence). Between the trimmed V and J ends, which lost 3 bases and 4 bases, there was a span of 13 bases. The CDR3 nucleotides read TGTGCCACCAGCAGTGAGGGCCGGGGTTACAATGAGCAGTTCTTC. As protein: CATSSEGRGYNEQFF.

The rearrangement uses TRBV29-1 and TRBJ2-2; no reliable D call. The CDR3 sequence is 13 residues long. Germline CDR1 is SQVTM and CDR2 is ANQGSEA. V lost 1 base and J 1 base, leaving 4 bases between the germline ends. The DNA for the CDR3 is TGCAGCGTTGAAGGGCAGAACACCGGGGAGCTGTTTTTT. It encodes CSVEGQNTGELFF.

Of note for this clone: Other DNA sequences in the sample encode the same CDR3. V and J are TRBV9 and TRBJ2-7, with D possibly matching TRBD1 (6 bases). V was clipped by 1 base and J by 4 bases, with 12 bases between them. Germline V gene data show CDR1 as SGDLS and CDR2 as YYNGEE. The CDR3 is made up of 14 amino acids. The CDR3, as DNA: TGTGCCAGCAGCGTATCACAGGGCGCTTACGAGCAGTACTTC. Amino acid sequence: CASSVSQGAYEQYF.

The chain recombines TRBV9 with TRBJ1-1; TRBD1 matches at 9 bases. Germline-derived CDR1 and CDR2 are SGDLS and YYNGEE. This CDR3 region has 14 residues. The trim removed 4 bases at V and 11 bases at J, leaving 12 bases unmatched. The CDR3 DNA follows: TGTGCCAGCAGCCCCTCGGGGACAGGGCTGGTGGCTTTCTTT. Its protein is CASSPSGTGLVAFF. Full variable domain (outside the CDR3, taken from reference TRBV9 and TRBJ1-1): DSGVTQTPKHLITATGQRVTLRCSPRSGDLSVYWYQQSLDQGLQFLIQYYNGEERAKGNILERFSAQQFPDLHSELNLSSLELGDSALYFCASSPSGTGLVAFFGQGTRLTVV.

This chain joins TRBV28 and TRBJ2-5, with 10 bases fitting TRBD2. Looked up from germline, CDR1 is MDHEN and CDR2 is SYDVKM. With V trimmed by 2 bases and J by 5 bases, 8 bases remained unmatched. The CDR3 runs to 16 residues. CDR3 DNA: TGTGCCAGCAGTTTAAGTCTAGCGGGAGATTTTGAGACCCAGTACTTC. Translated: CASSLSLAGDFETQYF.

The CDR3 protein is CASTGGFYNEQFF. CDR3 bases: TGTGCCAGCACTGGGGGTTTCTACAATGAGCAGTTCTTC. This rearrangement joins TRBV6-1 to TRBJ2-1; D might be TRBD1 or TRBD2, each matching 5 bases. Between the trimmed V and J ends, which lost 7 bases and 3 bases, there was a span of 10 bases. The CDR3 is 13 amino acids. The V gene's germline CDR1 is MNHNS and CDR2 SASEGT.